Shown below are 14 T cell receptor beta chains from a single sample sequenced in a study of T cell responses to AZD1222 COVID-19 vaccine. TCRdb's table, derived via immunoSEQ multiplex PCR, lists solely in-frame clones and lacks some. Counted here are roughly 200,000 clones, approximately 92% occurring once; the ten biggest clones make up roughly 1.4%. The sample was peripheral blood, taken on day 0 of AZD1222 vaccination. These receptors all stem from an adult in good health.

The CDR3 DNA follows: TGTGCCAGCAGCGCCAAGGGTCCGAACACTGAAGCTTTCTTT. Its protein is CASSAKGPNTEAFF. The chain combines TRBV5-4 with TRBJ1-1; D remains unclear. This CDR3 is built from 14 residues. V lost 4 bases to trimming and J lost 1 base, with 11 bases between them. Germline values: CDR1 SGHNT, CDR2 YYREEE (reference sequence).

CDR3 region: CASSHRDGELFF. The CDR3 nucleotides read TGTGCCAGCTCACACAGGGACGGGGAACTGTTTTTT. J is TRBJ1-4 and V is TRBV18; maybe TRBD1 (6 bases). The V gene's germline CDR1 is KGHSH and CDR2 LQKENI. The CDR3 length is 12 residues. V dropped 4 bases and J dropped 12 bases, with 12 bases sitting between them.

V gene TRBV19 combines with J gene TRBJ1-2; 8 nucleotides align to TRBD1. Germline lookup yields CDR1 LNHDA and CDR2 SQIVND (reference sequence). V shed 5 bases and J 8 bases; nucleotides not matched to a gene: 16. The CDR3 consists of 16 residues. This CDR3 reads CASSGGGTGSIRGYTF. In DNA, the CDR3 is TGTGCCAGTAGTGGAGGGGGGACAGGCTCTATCCGGGGCTACACCTTC.

The chain combines TRBV13 with TRBJ1-1, with D perhaps TRBD1 (5 bases). The CDR3 consists of 14 residues. Per germline, CDR1 PRHDT and CDR2 FYEKMQ (reference sequence). Trimming took 1 base from V and 1 from J, leaving 7 bases between them. The CDR3 coding sequence is TGTGCCAGCAGCTTAGTGGGGGAGAACACTGAAGCTTTCTTT. Encoded protein: CASSLVGENTEAFF.

This rearrangement joins TRBV7-2 to TRBJ1-3; D is uncertain. CDR1 is SGHTA, CDR2 FQGNSA, per germline. V lost 1 base and J 0 bases, leaving 7 bases between the germline ends. This CDR3 is 15 amino acids long. The CDR3 protein is CASSLVSGSGNTIYF. For the CDR3, the DNA is TGTGCCAGCAGCTTAGTTTCCGGCTCTGGAAACACCATATATTTT.

V is TRBV5-6 and J is TRBJ2-7, with 8 positions matching TRBD1. This CDR3 spans 12 amino acids. Germline V gene sequence: CDR1 SGHDT, CDR2 YYEEEE. With 3 bases clipped from V and 9 bases from J, the junction kept 5 bases outside the gene matches. This chain's CDR3 is CASSSQGVRQYF. Here the CDR3 DNA reads TGTGCCAGCAGCTCACAGGGGGTACGGCAGTACTTC.

This clone was detected once. The chain combines TRBV18 with TRBJ1-2, with D unresolved. There are 14 residues in the CDR3. CDR1 is KGHSH and CDR2 is LQKENI in the germline V gene. Between the trimmed V and J ends, which lost 3 bases and 2 bases, there was a span of 10 bases. The CDR3 DNA reads TGTGCCAGCTCACCGACGGACGCGAACTATGGCTACACCTTC. Protein: CASSPTDANYGYTF. The full variable domain, rest sourced from reference TRBV18 and TRBJ1-2, is NAGVMQNPRHLVRRRGQEARLRCSPMKGHSHVYWYRQLPEEGLKFMVYLQKENIIDESGMPKERFSAEFPKEGPSILRIQQVVRGDSAAYFCASSPTDANYGYTFGSGTRLTVV.

This rearrangement joins TRBV11-2 to TRBJ2-1; TRBD2 matches 13 bases. Per germline, CDR1 SGHAT and CDR2 FQNNGV. The length of the CDR3 is 16 residues. The V segment lost 1 base and the J segment 9 bases; nucleotides outside the gene matches: 6. The CDR3: CASSLGGLAGEGEQFF. Here the CDR3 DNA reads TGTGCCAGCAGCTTAGGAGGACTAGCGGGGGAGGGTGAGCAGTTCTTC.

Only a few counts were recorded for this clone. This chain uses TRBV2 with TRBJ1-1, with 7 positions matching TRBD1. The CDR3 is made up of 12 amino acids. J gave up 11 bases and V 6 bases, and 9 bases lay outside the gene matches. The V gene's germline CDR1 is SNHLY and CDR2 FYNNEI. As DNA, the CDR3 is TGTGCCAGCAGCGCAGGAGGGGGCTCGGCTTTCTTT. It translates to CASSAGGGSAFF. Full variable domain (outside the CDR3, taken from reference TRBV2 and TRBJ1-1): EPEVTQTPSHQVTQMGQEVILRCVPISNHLYFYWYRQILGQKVEFLVSFYNNEISEKSEIFDDQFSVERPDGSNFTLKIRSTKLEDSAMYFCASSAGGGSAFFGQGTRLTVV.

The V and J genes are TRBV3-1 (or the pseudogene TRBV3-2) and TRBJ2-7, with D unclear. This CDR3 spans 15 amino acids. The V and J ends lost 0 bases and 7 bases respectively, with 16 bases between them. CDR1 LGHDT and CDR2 YNNKEL come from the germline V gene (reference sequence). The CDR3 coding sequence is TGTGCCAGCAGCCAAGAAGCAGCAGGTCTCGGGGAGCAGTACTTC. This codes for CASSQEAAGLGEQYF.

The chain links TRBV2 to TRBJ1-2, with TRBD1 matching over 8 bases. V lost 6 bases, J lost 7 bases, and 10 bases stayed unmatched. This CDR3 is built from 14 residues. Germline V gene data show CDR1 as SNHLY and CDR2 as FYNNEI. The CDR3 DNA sequence: TGTGCCAGCAGCACAGGGACAGGTGTGAGTGGCTACACCTTC. Its translation is CASSTGTGVSGYTF.

The rearrangement joins TRBV30 to TRBJ1-1; D not certain. Germline CDR1 GTSNPN, CDR2 SVGIG (reference sequence). Trimming cost V 5 bases and J 4 bases, with 11 bases left between them. The CDR3 runs 12 residues. This CDR3 is CAWSGAITEAFF. CDR3 sequence (DNA): TGTGCCTGGTCCGGAGCAATCACTGAAGCTTTCTTT.

J is TRBJ2-1 and V is TRBV6-2 or TRBV6-3; 8 positions match TRBD1. The germline V gene encodes CDR1 MNHEY and CDR2 SVGEGT. This CDR3 comprises 12 residues. The J segment lost 15 bases and the V segment lost 6 bases, leaving 10 bases of the junction unmatched. The CDR3: CASSLRQGRPFF. The DNA for the CDR3 is TGTGCCAGCAGCCTGCGACAGGGGAGGCCGTTCTTC.

This rearrangement joins TRBV3-1 (or the pseudogene TRBV3-2) to TRBJ2-1; 9 bases line up with TRBD2. Trimming at V came to 0 bases and at J to 6 bases, leaving 6 bases not matched to a gene. Germline V CDR1 and CDR2: LGHDT, YNNKEL (reference sequence). The CDR3 is 16 residues long. The CDR3 nucleotides are TGTGCCAGCAGCCAAGAGTTGCGCGGGGGGGGCAATGAGCAGTTCTTC. Its protein is CASSQELRGGGNEQFF.